This entry lists 5 T cell receptor beta chains sequenced from one sample in a study of cytomegalovirus exposure and HLA in healthy donors. In the PCR, 60 Vbeta and 13 Jbeta primers were used. TCRdb's table, derived via immunoSEQ multiplex PCR, lists solely in-frame clones and lacks some. The sample has some 150,000 clones, about 78% seen once. The sequenced material came from PBMCs. The receptors were gathered from a male donor in good health and CMV-seronegative.

This chain connects TRBV7-3 to TRBJ2-1, with 11 bases identical to TRBD2. V shed 0 bases and J 6 bases; nucleotides not matched to a gene: 4. The CDR3 runs 16 residues. Germline CDR1 and CDR2: SGHTA and FQGTGA. The CDR3 loop is CASSLTSGGAPNEQFF. The CDR3 nucleotides are TGTGCCAGCAGCTTAACTAGCGGGGGGGCTCCCAATGAGCAGTTCTTC.

The chain carries TRBV11-3 and TRBJ2-7, with a tentative D call TRBD1 (6 bases). The CDR3 contains 14 residues. With 8 bases removed from V and 3 bases from J, the gap between germline ends came to 17 bases. CDR1 and CDR2 from the germline V gene are SGHNT and YENEEA. The CDR3 protein is CASSPDRWSYEQYF. As DNA, the CDR3 is TGTGCCAGCTCCCCAGACAGGTGGAGCTACGAGCAGTACTTC.

J is TRBJ1-1 and V is TRBV9; D gene uncertain. The CDR3 length is 17 residues. The germline gives CDR1 SGDLS, CDR2 YYNGEE. Trimming removed 4 bases from V and 2 bases from J, with 21 bases in between. The CDR3 sequence: CASSPLPPTQPNTEAFF. The DNA for the CDR3 is TGTGCCAGCAGCCCTTTACCCCCTACACAGCCAAACACTGAAGCTTTCTTT. The complete variable domain, with remaining parts taken from reference TRBV9 and TRBJ1-1, reads DSGVTQTPKHLITATGQRVTLRCSPRSGDLSVYWYQQSLDQGLQFLIQYYNGEERAKGNILERFSAQQFPDLHSELNLSSLELGDSALYFCASSPLPPTQPNTEAFFGQGTRLTVV.

The gene calls are TRBV19 and TRBJ1-5, with 9 bases fitting TRBD1. Germline CDR1 and CDR2: LNHDA and SQIVND (reference sequence). The CDR3 runs to 13 residues. The junction had 2 bases not matched to a gene; V was cut back by 5 bases and J by 6 bases. Here the CDR3 DNA reads TGTGCCAGTAGTCCGGACAGGGGTCAGCCCCAGCATTTT. This encodes CASSPDRGQPQHF. Filled out from reference TRBV19 and TRBJ1-5, the complete variable domain reads DGGITQSPKYLFRKEGQNVTLSCEQNLNHDAMYWYRQDPGQGLRLIYYSQIVNDFQKGDIAEGYSVSREKKESFPLTVTSAQKNPTAFYLCASSPDRGQPQHFGDGTRLSIL.

This chain uses TRBV4-3 with TRBJ1-2, with 7 nucleotides matching TRBD1. The CDR3 has 14 residues. Germline trimming cut 4 bases from V and 0 bases from J; bases unmatched to any gene: 2. Per the germline V gene, CDR1 is LGHNA and CDR2 is YSLEER. Written as DNA, the CDR3 is TGCGCCAGCAGCCTGGGACAGTCTAACTATGGCTACACCTTC. It translates to CASSLGQSNYGYTF.